The 15 T cell receptor beta chains reported below all come from one sample, sequenced in a study of blood T cell repertoires in COVID-19. Sequencing was performed with immunoSEQ multiplex PCR; in TCRdb, only in-frame clones are kept and a portion is missing. This table holds 180,000 or so clones, 88% found once. Input material: peripheral blood. The source of these receptors is a woman in her twenties or thirties with acute or convalescent COVID-19.

This chain links TRBV29-1 with TRBJ2-5; tentative D call: TRBD1 (7 bases). The CDR3 spans 15 residues. The germline gives CDR1 SQVTM, CDR2 ANQGSEA. Trimming took 6 bases from V and 2 from J, leaving 19 bases between them. The CDR3 coding sequence is TGCAGCGTCACGACGCGGGACAGCGGACAAGAGACCCAGTACTTC. It is translated as CSVTTRDSGQETQYF.

There are many counts of this clone. The gene calls are TRBV15 and TRBJ1-2; 7 bases match TRBD1. This CDR3 has 11 residues. In germline, CDR1 is LNHNV, CDR2 YYDKDF (reference sequence). Trimming removed 5 bases from V and 7 bases from J; junction bases left unmatched: 1. The CDR3 spells CATSDRAGYTF. In DNA form, the CDR3 reads TGTGCCACCAGCGACAGGGCTGGCTACACCTTC.

This chain connects TRBV14 to TRBJ2-7; 8 bases agree with TRBD2. The CDR3 has 15 residues. J gave up 3 bases and V 2 bases, and 6 bases lay outside the gene matches. Looked up from germline, CDR1 is SGHDN and CDR2 is FVKESK. This CDR3 reads CASSQQGLEGYEQYF. The CDR3 DNA reads as TGTGCCAGCAGCCAACAGGGACTAGAGGGCTACGAGCAGTACTTC.

This clone was seen only once. CDR3 nucleotide sequence: TGTGCCAGCAGCTTCCAGGGCGGTGAAAAACTGTTTTTT. Protein: CASSFQGGEKLFF. This rearrangement joins TRBV7-8 to TRBJ1-4; D possibly corresponds to TRBD1 (5 bases). The V end lost 3 bases, the J end lost 7 bases, and 9 bases lay between the germline ends. There are 13 residues in the CDR3. Germline V lookup: CDR1 SGHVS, CDR2 FQNEAQ.

As DNA, the CDR3 is TGTGCCAGCAGTTTAGGCGGGAATCGCGAGCAGTACTTC. Its translation: CASSLGGNREQYF. The chain carries TRBV27 and TRBJ2-7; possible D gene TRBD2, 6 bases. The CDR3 runs to 13 residues. Germline V gene data show CDR1 as MNHEY and CDR2 as SMNVEV (reference sequence). V was pared by 2 bases and J by 6 bases, with 11 bases between.

This chain's CDR3 is CASRSARYEQYF. The CDR3 coding sequence is TGTGCCAGCAGGTCCGCCCGGTACGAGCAGTACTTC. The gene calls are TRBV28 and TRBJ2-7, with D uncertain. V was shortened by 6 bases and J by 4 bases, with 10 bases between the two germline ends. This CDR3 has 12 amino acids. From germline, CDR1 is MDHEN and CDR2 SYDVKM. Looking up the rest from reference TRBV28 and TRBJ2-7 gives the full variable domain: DVKVTQSSRYLVKRTGEKVFLECVQDMDHENMFWYRQDPGLGLRLIYFSYDVKMKEKGDIPEGYSVSREKKERFSLILESASTNQTSMYLCASRSARYEQYFGPGTRLTVT.

The rearrangement links TRBV28 to TRBJ2-4; a possible D gene is TRBD1 (5 bases). V dropped 6 bases and J dropped 0 bases, with 18 bases sitting between them. Germline CDR1 and CDR2: MDHEN and SYDVKM. The CDR3 has 17 amino acids. The CDR3 coding sequence is TGTGCCAGCAGCTTCCGCAGACAGACACTAGCCAAAAACATTCAGTACTTC. The encoded protein is CASSFRRQTLAKNIQYF.

This chain joins TRBV5-1 and TRBJ1-1, with a possible D match to TRBD1 (5 bases). CDR1 and CDR2 from the germline V gene are SGHRS and YFSETQ. Trimming cost V 1 base and J 5 bases, with 9 bases left between them. This CDR3 has 13 amino acids. DNA of the CDR3: TGCGCCAGCAGCTTGCCGGGGGGGACTGAAGCTTTCTTT. Protein sequence: CASSLPGGTEAFF.

The chain links TRBV2 to TRBJ2-7; 7 bases are shared with TRBD2. Germline CDR1 is SNHLY and CDR2 is FYNNEI. V dropped 4 bases and J dropped 2; count of bases not matched to a gene: 2. The CDR3 runs to 13 residues. The chain's CDR3 is CASSGSGTYEQYF. The CDR3 nucleotides read TGTGCCAGCAGTGGGAGCGGGACCTACGAGCAGTACTTC.

The chain joins TRBV6-5 to TRBJ2-7; D gene unclear. Deletions cut 7 bases from V and 3 bases from J, with 16 bases between. The CDR3 totals 14 residues. Germline V lookup: CDR1 MNHEY, CDR2 SVGAGI. CDR3 DNA: TGTGCCAGCATGAGGAGCCTCGGGTACTACGAGCAGTACTTC. Translated, it gives CASMRSLGYYEQYF.

The V and J genes are TRBV18 and TRBJ1-6; D gene ambiguous. V lost 2 bases to trimming and J lost 5 bases, with 13 bases between them. CDR3 length: 16 amino acids. Germline V gene lookup returns CDR1 KGHSH and CDR2 LQKENI. CDR3 in DNA: TGTGCCAGCTCACCAACTCAGGCAATCGATAATTCACCCCTCCACTTT. This sequence encodes CASSPTQAIDNSPLHF.

As to this clone: At one boundary the junction diverges from the germline segment, which might be a read error. Other DNA sequences in the sample encode the same CDR3. This sequence joins TRBV24-1 and TRBJ2-1; 9 bases align to TRBD1. Germline V CDR1 and CDR2: KGHDR, SFDVKD. CDR3 length: 17 residues. This CDR3 reads CATSDRPGQGMTDEQFF. The CDR3 coding sequence is TGCGCCACCAGTGATCGACCGGGACAGGGCATGACGGATGAGCAGTTCTTC.

The chain has TRBV27 and TRBJ1-4; D may be TRBD1 (5 bases). The CDR3 spans 14 residues. From germline, CDR1 is MNHEY and CDR2 SMNVEV (reference sequence). Between the trimmed V and J ends, which lost 5 bases and 5 bases, there was a span of 12 bases. The CDR3 DNA reads as TGTGCCAGCAGTCCCCGCCGACAGAATGAAAAACTGTTTTTT. Translation: CASSPRRQNEKLFF.

The genes are TRBV9 and TRBJ2-2, with 10 bases aligning to TRBD2. Per the germline V gene, CDR1 is SGDLS and CDR2 is YYNGEE. Trimming at V came to 3 bases and at J to 7 bases, leaving 3 bases not matched to a gene. The CDR3 is made up of 14 amino acids. DNA for the CDR3: TGTGCCAGCAGCGCCAGGACTAGCGGCGGGGAGCTGTTTTTT. The encoded protein is CASSARTSGGELFF.

V is TRBV28 and J is TRBJ1-4; 7 bases agree with TRBD1. Germline V gives CDR1 MDHEN, CDR2 SYDVKM. The CDR3 contains 14 residues. V shed 6 bases, J shed 5 bases, and the junction held 6 bases outside the gene matches. The CDR3 protein is CASRPPGGNEKLFF. Written as DNA, the CDR3 is TGTGCCAGCAGACCTCCAGGGGGGAATGAAAAACTGTTTTTT.